This record concerns one T cell receptor beta chain sequence. Original data processing: Quantification of nucleated cells was approximated via reference gene primer amplification. Some clones are missing from TCRdb's copy, which holds only in-frame ones; the method was immunoSEQ multiplex PCR. D and trimming come from the DNA, and the V and J calls and clone size come from that table. In the table there are about 300,000 clones, around 83% of which are singletons. These data originate in a study of blood T cell repertoires in COVID-19. As for the study in general: Acute-phase and convalescent COVID-19 samples originated in the United States, Italy and Spain. PBMCs, B-cell-depleted T cells, or T cells provided the cDNA or gDNA that made up the material.

V was clipped by 0 bases and J by 12 bases, with 13 bases between them. Germline loops: CDR1 SGHNT, CDR2 YYREEE (reference sequence). The length of the CDR3 is 12 residues. The V gene is TRBV5-4, the J gene TRBJ2-7; weak D call: TRBD1 (5 bases). The clonotype was recovered from a woman between 45 and 65 years old with acute or convalescent COVID-19. Material: peripheral blood. The DNA for the CDR3 is TGTGCCAGCAGCTTGGCCCAGGGTAAAGTGTACTTC. Translation gives CASSLAQGKVYF.